One and the same sample provided the 8 T cell receptor beta chains below, sequenced in a study of neurological immune-mediated disorders. TCRdb reprocessed the 5' RACE reads with MiXCR, giving one entry per CDR3 protein. The data contain tens of thousands of distinct CDR3 sequences, roughly 9.7% of them seen just once; the ten biggest clones take up roughly an eighth. Indicated time point: longitudinal time-point 2. The sequencing input was PBMCs. The receptors were sampled from a man under 40 in good health.

This clonotype was recorded many times. The chain carries TRBV6-6 and TRBJ1-1, with D possibly being TRBD1 (5 bases). The CDR3 extends over 17 amino acids. V was cut by 6 bases and J by 1 base, with 21 bases left in between. Germline V lookup: CDR1 MNHNY, CDR2 SVGAGI (reference sequence). The CDR3 DNA follows: TGTGCCAGCAGCCTCGGCATCCACCTTACAGGGAACACTGAAGCTTTCTTT. Protein product: CASSLGIHLTGNTEAFF.

This clonotype occurred many times. This chain joins TRBV11-2 and TRBJ1-1; D is undetermined. The V end lost 1 base, the J end lost 4 bases, and 16 bases lay between the germline ends. The CDR3 has 16 amino acids. The germline V gene has CDR1 SGHAT and CDR2 FQNNGV. Written as DNA, the CDR3 is TGTGCCAGCAGCTTAGTACCGGGAATGGCTAGCACTGAAGCTTTCTTT. It codes for CASSLVPGMASTEAFF.

This clonotype was seen a few times. This chain links TRBV10-3 with TRBJ2-3; TRBD2 matches 8 bases. Germline V gene data show CDR1 as ENHRY and CDR2 as SYGVKD. The CDR3 spans 18 residues. The junction had 17 bases not matched to a gene; V was cut back by 8 bases and J by 1 base. CDR3 nucleotide sequence: TGTGCCATCCAAGGGGGGACGGGAGGGCCCTCTGGCACAGATACGCAGTATTTT. Translated, it gives CAIQGGTGGPSGTDTQYF.

In this sample, this clonotype turned up many times. The chain links TRBV12-3 or TRBV12-4 to TRBJ2-1, with D hard to call. V was trimmed by 6 bases and J by 10 bases, leaving 10 bases between them. This CDR3 has 11 residues. CDR3 bases: TGTGCCAGCAGCCTCATCCGGGAGCAGTTCTTC. Encoded protein: CASSLIREQFF.

This clonotype was found many times. The chain employs TRBV7-8 and TRBJ2-1; D gene uncertain. This CDR3 spans 16 amino acids. V lost 1 base, J lost 5 bases, and 15 bases lay in between. The germline V gene encodes CDR1 SGHVS and CDR2 FQNEAQ. The chain's CDR3 is CASSLEYYPPNNEQFF. The CDR3 nucleotides read TGTGCCAGCAGCTTAGAGTACTACCCACCGAACAATGAGCAGTTCTTC.

This clonotype showed up many times. This sequence joins TRBV28 and TRBJ2-7; D not resolved. V was pared by 5 bases and J by 4 bases, with 3 bases between. There are 10 residues in the CDR3. Germline CDR1 is MDHEN and CDR2 is SYDVKM. The CDR3 DNA sequence: TGTGCCAGCAGTCTATACGAGCAGTACTTC. Translation gives CASSLYEQYF.

This clonotype was counted ten times or more. The CDR3 loop is CASSLVHSTDTQYF. CDR3 bases: TGCGCCAGCAGCTTGGTGCACAGCACAGATACGCAGTATTTT. The chain links TRBV5-1 to TRBJ2-3, with D uncertain. Germline values: CDR1 SGHRS, CDR2 YFSETQ. With 0 bases removed from V and 0 bases from J, the gap between germline ends came to 5 bases. This CDR3 contains 14 residues.

In this sample, this clonotype turned up many times. V and J are TRBV9 and TRBJ2-5; no firm D call. This CDR3 is 13 amino acids long. Trimming stripped 0 bases from V and 2 bases from J, with 5 bases between. Germline-derived CDR1 and CDR2 are SGDLS and YYNGEE. In nucleotides, the CDR3 is TGTGCCAGCAGCGTAGAACTACAAGAGACCCAGTACTTC. Amino acids: CASSVELQETQYF.